This T cell receptor (beta chain) is from a study of shared clonotypes between healthy human individuals. Turning to this clone: Its cognate antigen is unknown.

Study-level findings and limits: Memory subsets had estimated richness that was generally smaller than that of naive subsets. Across a handful of donors, naive CD4 shared around 5.1%, naive CD8 under 4%, memory CD4 2.3%, memory CD8 approximately 0.4%.

The CDR3 spans 14 residues. V was pared by 4 bases and J by 2 bases, with 12 bases between. The germline CDR1 and CDR2 sequences are SGHRS and YFSETQ. It was across several immunoSEQ plates that each subset's genomic DNA was evenly split. Under the authors' procedure: Owing to the provision of junction-only sequences devoid of quality scores by immunoSEQ, filtering differed. The method was immunoSEQ multiplex PCR; TCRdb's version includes in-frame clones alone and lacks a portion of them. From that table come the V and J calls and clone size; the DNA was used to work out D and trimming. Here the sample spans around 2.3 million clones, 95% being singletons.

The chain recombines TRBV5-1 with TRBJ1-2; maybe TRBD1 (6 bases). The receptor's source is a young man in good health. The sequenced sample was naive CD4+ T cells sorted from blood. Subset reported: CD45RA+ positively selected. CDR3 region: CASSKIQGNYGYTF. In DNA, the CDR3 is TGCGCCAGCAGCAAGATACAGGGAAACTATGGCTACACCTTC.